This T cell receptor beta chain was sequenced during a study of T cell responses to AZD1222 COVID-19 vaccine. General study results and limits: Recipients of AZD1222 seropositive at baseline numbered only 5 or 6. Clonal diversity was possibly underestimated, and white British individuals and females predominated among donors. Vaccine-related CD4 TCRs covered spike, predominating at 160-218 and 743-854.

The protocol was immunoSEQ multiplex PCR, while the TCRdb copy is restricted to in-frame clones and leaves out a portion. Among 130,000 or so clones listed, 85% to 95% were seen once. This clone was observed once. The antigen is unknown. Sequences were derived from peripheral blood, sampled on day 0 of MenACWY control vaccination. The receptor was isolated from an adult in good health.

The CDR3 sequence: CAISDPRGAGGTYNEQFF. The CDR3 DNA follows: TGTGCCATCAGTGACCCCAGGGGAGCGGGGGGAACTTACAATGAGCAGTTCTTC. The rearrangement joins TRBV10-3 to TRBJ2-1, with 9 bases aligning to TRBD2. The CDR3 consists of 18 residues. V shed 3 bases, J shed 4 bases, and the junction held 13 bases outside the gene matches. Germline lookup yields CDR1 ENHRY and CDR2 SYGVKD.